These T cell receptor beta chains were read from a single sample in a study of blood T cell repertoires in COVID-19. Assay used: immunoSEQ multiplex PCR; TCRdb lists only in-frame clones, some missing. The repertoire consists of over 7,500 clones, with around 80% occurring once and the leading ten covering under 25%. Sequencing was done on a sample of peripheral blood. The receptors shown here come from a man between 60 and 75 years old with active COVID-19. CDR3s include the opening cysteine and the closing phenylalanine or tryptophan. The order of the fields is CDR3 DNA, CDR3 protein, clone size, J gene, V gene, D gene. The D gene is left open where the match is weak. Clone sizes are given selectively: once, few, many, or a class where the clone is expanded.

TGTGCCAGCACCCCAGGGTCGGCTTCCTACGAGCAGTACTTC	CASTPGSASYEQYF	few	TRBJ2-7	TRBV2	-
TGTGCCAGCAGTTTGGGGGGACAGGGGGAATCACCCCTCCACTTT	CASSLGGQGESPLHF	-	TRBJ1-6	TRBV28	TRBD1
TGTGCCAGCAGCACGACTCGGAGCTACACCTTC	CASSTTRSYTF	-	TRBJ1-2	TRBV28	-
TGTGCCATCAGTGACGGGTTGGATGGTGCAGAAGCTTTCTTT	CAISDGLDGAEAFF	-	TRBJ1-1	TRBV10-3	-
TGTGCCAGCAGCCCCGACAGGGTTGATTCACCCCTCCACTTT	CASSPDRVDSPLHF	-	TRBJ1-6	TRBV13	TRBD1
TGTGCCATCAGTGCGGGGACTAGCGGGGACAATGAGCAGTTCTTC	CAISAGTSGDNEQFF	-	TRBJ2-1	TRBV10-3	TRBD2
TGCGCCAGCAGCTTGACGGCGGGGTTGAGCGAAGCTTTCTTT	CASSLTAGLSEAFF	-	TRBJ1-1	TRBV5-1	-
TGTGCCAGCAGTTACCGACTAGCGGGAGCCTACGAGCAGTACTTC	CASSYRLAGAYEQYF	-	TRBJ2-7	TRBV6-2/TRBV6-3	TRBD2
TGTGCCAGCAGCTTAAGCGGGGTTGCAGATACGCAGTATTTT	CASSLSGVADTQYF	-	TRBJ2-3	TRBV11-3	TRBD2
TGTGCCAGCAGAACTAAAGACTGGCATGAGCAGTTCTTC	CASRTKDWHEQFF	-	TRBJ2-1	TRBV27	-
TGTGCCAGCAGCCCACTCCCAGGGACAGGGGTATTACGAAGGACCGGGGAGCTGTTTTTT	CASSPLPGTGVLRRTGELFF	-	TRBJ2-2	TRBV6-6	TRBD1
TGCGCCAGCACTTCGAACGCCGGAGGGACTGAAGCTTTCTTT	CASTSNAGGTEAFF	-	TRBJ1-1	TRBV5-1	-
TGTGCCAGCAGCTTAATAGTCGGGAGCACTGAAGCTTTCTTT	CASSLIVGSTEAFF	-	TRBJ1-1	TRBV7-3	-
TGTGCCAGCAGCTTTACGGACAGGGGCGGCTATGGCTACACCTTC	CASSFTDRGGYGYTF	-	TRBJ1-2	TRBV7-9	TRBD1
TGCAGTGCTAGTAGTAGCAGGGGGCAATCTTTCTTT	CSASSSRGQSFF	-	TRBJ1-1	TRBV20-1	TRBD1
TGCGCCAGCAGCCCACTAGGGCCTCCAATGAATGAGCAGTTCTTC	CASSPLGPPMNEQFF	-	TRBJ2-1	TRBV5-1	-
TGTGCCAGCAAACGGGACACCACCTACGAGCAGTACTTC	CASKRDTTYEQYF	-	TRBJ2-7	TRBV12-3/TRBV12-4	-
TGTGCCAGCCGGGGAAGCACTTATGAAAAACTGTTTTTT	CASRGSTYEKLFF	-	TRBJ1-4	TRBV28	-
TGTGCCAGCAGCGCAGCCCTACTAGCGGGGGCTCTGTATTTT	CASSAALLAGALYF	once	TRBJ2-3	TRBV9	TRBD2
TGCGCCAGCAGTCATTGGAGGGGACGGAACACTGAAGCTTTCTTT	CASSHWRGRNTEAFF	-	TRBJ1-1	TRBV23-1	-
TGCGCCAGCAGCCCCACGACAAGGAACACCGGGGAGCTGTTTTTT	CASSPTTRNTGELFF	-	TRBJ2-2	TRBV5-1	-
TGTGCCAGCACCAAAGAGGCAGCGGGAAAAGTCAATGAGCAGTTCTTC	CASTKEAAGKVNEQFF	once	TRBJ2-1	TRBV6-4	TRBD2
TGCGCCAGCAGCCAAGAAGGGACTAGCGGGATAAACAATGAGCAGTTCTTC	CASSQEGTSGINNEQFF	-	TRBJ2-1	TRBV4-3	TRBD2
TGTGCCAGCAGCTTAACGCTTGGACAGGGCCGAACGAACACCGGGGAGCTGTTTTTT	CASSLTLGQGRTNTGELFF	medium-sized	TRBJ2-2	TRBV7-3	TRBD1
TGTGCCAGCGCCCTTTTGAGGGGGTCTATTTCTAGCACAGATACGCAGTATTTT	CASALLRGSISSTDTQYF	once	TRBJ2-3	TRBV27	-
TGTGCCAGCAGCTTCGGACAGCCTAATTCACCCCTCCACTTT	CASSFGQPNSPLHF	-	TRBJ1-6	TRBV11-2	-
TGTGCCAGCACTGGGCAGAAAGAGACCCAGTACTTC	CASTGQKETQYF	-	TRBJ2-5	TRBV28	-
TGTGCCAGCAGCTTTCTCACTGAAGCTTTCTTT	CASSFLTEAFF	once	TRBJ1-1	TRBV7-6	-
TGCGCCAGCAGGACTGGACAGTGTAATGAAAAACTGTTTTTT	CASRTGQCNEKLFF	-	TRBJ1-4	TRBV10-1	-
TGTGCCAGCAGTACCCGGGTAGCGGGAGAGGGAGGGAGCTCCTACAATGAGCAGTTCTTC	CASSTRVAGEGGSSYNEQFF	-	TRBJ2-1	TRBV28	TRBD2